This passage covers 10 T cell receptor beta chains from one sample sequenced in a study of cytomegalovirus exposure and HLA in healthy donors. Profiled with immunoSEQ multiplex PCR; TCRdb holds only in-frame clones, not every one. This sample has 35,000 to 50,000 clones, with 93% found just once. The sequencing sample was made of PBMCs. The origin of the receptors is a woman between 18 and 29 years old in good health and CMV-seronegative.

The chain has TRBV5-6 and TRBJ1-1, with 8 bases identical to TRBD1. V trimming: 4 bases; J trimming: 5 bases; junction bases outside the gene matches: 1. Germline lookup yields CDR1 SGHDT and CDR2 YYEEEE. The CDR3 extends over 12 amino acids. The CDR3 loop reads CASSNRGTEAFF. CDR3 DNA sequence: TGTGCCAGCAGCAACAGGGGGACTGAAGCTTTCTTT.

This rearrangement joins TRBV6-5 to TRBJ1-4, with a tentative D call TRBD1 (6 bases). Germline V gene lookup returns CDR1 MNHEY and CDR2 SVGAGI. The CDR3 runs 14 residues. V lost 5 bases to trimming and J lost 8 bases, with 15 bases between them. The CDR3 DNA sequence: TGTGCCAGCAGTCTACAGGGTTCGGGGGAAAAACTGTTTTTT. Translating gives CASSLQGSGEKLFF.

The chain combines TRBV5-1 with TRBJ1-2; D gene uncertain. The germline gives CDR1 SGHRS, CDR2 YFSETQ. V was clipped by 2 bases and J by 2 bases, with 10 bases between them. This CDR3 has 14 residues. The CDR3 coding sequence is TGCGCCAGCAGCTTCAGGCAAGACAACTATGGCTACACCTTC. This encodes CASSFRQDNYGYTF.

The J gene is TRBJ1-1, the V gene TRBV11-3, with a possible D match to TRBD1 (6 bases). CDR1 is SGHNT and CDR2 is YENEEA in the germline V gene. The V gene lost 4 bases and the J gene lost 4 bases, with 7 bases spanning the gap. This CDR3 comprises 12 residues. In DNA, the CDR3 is TGTGCCAGCAGCTCCAGGGGCACTGAAGCTTTCTTT. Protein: CASSSRGTEAFF.

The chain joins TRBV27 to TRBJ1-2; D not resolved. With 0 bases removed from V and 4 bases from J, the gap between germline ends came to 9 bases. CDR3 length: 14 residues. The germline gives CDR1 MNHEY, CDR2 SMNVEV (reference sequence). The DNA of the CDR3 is TGTGCCAGCAGTTTATCAGAACTGAGCTATGGCTACACCTTC. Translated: CASSLSELSYGYTF.

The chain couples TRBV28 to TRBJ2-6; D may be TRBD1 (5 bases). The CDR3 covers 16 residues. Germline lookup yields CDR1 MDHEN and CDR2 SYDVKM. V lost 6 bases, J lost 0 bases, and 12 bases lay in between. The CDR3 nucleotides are TGTGCCAGCAGCGGCCGACAGTTCTCTGGGGCCAACGTCCTGACTTTC. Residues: CASSGRQFSGANVLTF. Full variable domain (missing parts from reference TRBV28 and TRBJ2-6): DVKVTQSSRYLVKRTGEKVFLECVQDMDHENMFWYRQDPGLGLRLIYFSYDVKMKEKGDIPEGYSVSREKKERFSLILESASTNQTSMYLCASSGRQFSGANVLTFGAGSRLTVL.

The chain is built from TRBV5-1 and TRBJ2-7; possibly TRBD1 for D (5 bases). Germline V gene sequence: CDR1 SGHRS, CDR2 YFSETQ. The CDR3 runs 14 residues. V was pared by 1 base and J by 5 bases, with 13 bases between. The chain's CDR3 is CASSLNRGVNEQYF. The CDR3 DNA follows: TGCGCCAGCAGCTTGAATAGGGGTGTCAACGAGCAGTACTTC.

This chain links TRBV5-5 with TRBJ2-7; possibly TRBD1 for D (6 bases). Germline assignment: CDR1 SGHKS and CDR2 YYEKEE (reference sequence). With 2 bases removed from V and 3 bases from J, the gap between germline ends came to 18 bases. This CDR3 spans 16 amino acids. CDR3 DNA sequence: TGTGCCAGCAGCTTTACCCGGCAGGGGTTAGGCTACGAGCAGTACTTC. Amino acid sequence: CASSFTRQGLGYEQYF. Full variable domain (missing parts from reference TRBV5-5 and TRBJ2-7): DAGVTQSPTHLIKTRGQQVTLRCSPISGHKSVSWYQQVLGQGPQFIFQYYEKEERGRGNFPDRFSARQFPNYSSELNVNALLLGDSALYLCASSFTRQGLGYEQYFGPGTRLTVT.

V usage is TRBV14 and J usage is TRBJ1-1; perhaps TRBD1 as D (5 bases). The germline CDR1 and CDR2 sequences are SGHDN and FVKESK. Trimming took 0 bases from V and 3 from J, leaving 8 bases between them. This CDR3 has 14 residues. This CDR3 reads CASSQDSGYTEAFF. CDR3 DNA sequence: TGTGCCAGCAGCCAAGATTCAGGGTACACTGAAGCTTTCTTT.

CDR3 sequence: CASSALAGGHNEQFF. The CDR3 nucleotides are TGTGCCAGCAGCGCTCTAGCGGGAGGGCATAATGAGCAGTTCTTC. The chain couples TRBV7-2 to TRBJ2-1; 12 bases map to TRBD2. Unmatched junction bases numbered 6, after V lost 5 bases and J lost 7 bases. CDR1 and CDR2 from the germline V gene are SGHTA and FQGNSA. The length of the CDR3 is 15 residues.